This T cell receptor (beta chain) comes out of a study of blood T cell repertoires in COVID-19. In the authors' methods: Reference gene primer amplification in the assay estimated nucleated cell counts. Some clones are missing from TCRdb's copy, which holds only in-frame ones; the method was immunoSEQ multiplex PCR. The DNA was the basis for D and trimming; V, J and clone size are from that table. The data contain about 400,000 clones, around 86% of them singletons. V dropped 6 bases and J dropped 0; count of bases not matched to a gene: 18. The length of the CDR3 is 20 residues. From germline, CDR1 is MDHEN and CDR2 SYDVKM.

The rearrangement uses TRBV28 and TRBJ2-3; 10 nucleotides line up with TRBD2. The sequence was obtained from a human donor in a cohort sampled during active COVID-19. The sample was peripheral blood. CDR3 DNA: TGTGCCAGCAGCGAACAGGGGCCGAGCGGGAGGGCCTCTAGCACAGATACGCAGTATTTT. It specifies CASSEQGPSGRASSTDTQYF.